Detailed here is one T cell receptor beta chain. What antigen it recognizes has not been identified. The data are from a study of cytomegalovirus exposure and HLA in healthy donors (dated by TCRdb to 2016 to 2017). Regarding the research as a whole: According to an earlier analysis of 587 of the donors, about 180 million T cells yielded roughly 110 million unique TCR beta sequences and around 300 Gb of sequence data. A later analysis re-analyzed previously published TCR beta repertoires from approximately 700 donors and added high-resolution HLA genotyping to study TCR occurrence patterns. Genome-wide SNP genotypes for about 55% of the roughly 670 donors were used in a later genetic analysis, which treated that subset as a discovery cohort. Among roughly 400 genotyped donors of the cohort, an average of roughly 230,000 unique TCR beta nucleotide sequences was sequenced per donor, of which 15% to 20% were non-productive. The aim of the study was to test whether cataloging public T cell receptors could identify signatures of past pathogen exposure. Class I and class II HLA loci were covered by the typing at four-digit resolution. Donor age, sex, ethnicity and CMV serostatus were collected together with the repertoire data. The number of donors typed differed by locus, with 629-630 for A, B, C, DRB1 and DQB1, around 560 for DQA1, 606 for DPA1, and some 450 for DPB1. Roughly five DR-DQ haplotypes were handled as single units for association and clustering because linkage in the cohort was strong. An early release covering roughly 600 HLA-typed donors comprised about 290 gigabases of sequencing data and around 86 million unique TCR sequences. The study used immunosequencing to profile the T cell repertoires of 600 to 850 subjects and linked those repertoires to cytomegalovirus serostatus. To decide whether each TCR beta V gene segment behaved as functional or pseudogenic, an earlier analysis of some 600 of the donors relied on high-throughput TCR beta sequencing. A separate validation cohort of about 110 different subjects was used in addition to the roughly 720-subject first cohort. High-throughput TCR immunosequencing, statistical association of individual TCRs with disease status, and machine learning were combined to predict cytomegalovirus infection status. Rather than drawing on any new phenotypic data, the later analysis identified candidate immune exposures from TCR beta sequences and the way those sequences occurred across donors. All discovery cohort repertoires had been generated using a single sequencing platform. Among the approximately 420 genotyped donors, around 81% belonged to the genetic ancestry cluster associated with self-reported Caucasian donors. Beyond this particular receptor, the publication reports: The authors suggested that the approach could potentially be extended to other disease states and immunological phenotypes. A further reported finding was that TCR beta sequences accurately predicted the HLA-A and HLA-B alleles for most subjects in the first cohort. At a false discovery rate of 0.05, a later analysis linked roughly 17,000 TCR beta sequences to specific HLA alleles. This cohort had only TCR beta chains sequenced, and the lack of alpha or paired-chain data limited which features could be detected. Broadly in line with IMGT annotations, most TCR beta V segments showed up in productive rearrangements about 90% or about 30% of the time in an earlier analysis of 450 to 750 of the donors. Some IMGT-functional V segments, including TRBV6-2 and TRBV6-3, could not be distinguished by the 87-base-pair reads and were therefore excluded. V-gene and J-gene trimming of TCR beta chains was associated with a missense DCLRE1C variant in a later genetic analysis, and the association was replicated in an independent cohort. Cytomegalovirus status was reported to be diagnosed by the classifier with high specificity and sensitivity in both the original and validation cohorts. In a later analysis, TCR association rates were found to vary across HLA loci, with the most associated TCRs seen for DRB1 alleles and the fewest for HLA-C alleles. Strong co-occurrence of HLA alleles, especially DR and DQ, made assigning TCR associations to individual alleles difficult. For the cohort, immune exposure information was limited to CMV serostatus. Compared with equally common non-associated chains, HLA-associated TCR beta chains in a later analysis were more clonally expanded and had lower generation probabilities. Roughly uniform sequencing depth across donors was assumed in presence/absence analyses, although this assumption may not hold. Compared with the roughly 700-donor mean, donors in an Asian-associated ancestry cluster had fewer N-insertions in productive TCRs, according to a later genetic analysis. The sequencing pipeline was judged likely to have produced a cluster of highly shared sequence variants as a technical artifact. While some public TCRs were present in many individuals, most TCR sequences turned up only very rarely across donors. Correlated functional status among segregating V segments might be attributable to linkage disequilibrium, but an unknown experimental factor could not be ruled out. In vitro tests confirmed that a few of the cytomegalovirus-associated TCR beta chains recognize cytomegalovirus antigens. A total of 150 or so TCR beta chains were listed by the study as associated with cytomegalovirus. Because counts were too low, 15 to 20 rarely observed V segments, including chromosome 9 orphons, were left out of the earlier analysis of 500 to 750 of the donors. Because HLA typing was missing for some donors at each locus, association tests included only the typed subset. Several of the top co-occurrence clusters appeared to be linked to parvovirus B19, influenza, CMV and Epstein-Barr virus, according to a later analysis. According to a later analysis, most CMV-associated TCR beta chains appeared to be HLA-restricted, and the HLA associations seemed to be driven largely by CMV exposure.

In total, 600 or so healthy bone marrow donors made up the cohort. All cohort members were sampled while nominally healthy, although unrecorded immune exposures were likely present. The donor tested CMV seropositive and was one of the 289 seropositive cohort members. A peripheral blood sample was provided by each donor, and peripheral blood mononuclear cells were used for TCR beta sequencing. The Qiagen DNeasy Blood Extraction Kit was used to extract genomic DNA from the blood cell samples. The library was built by means of the immunoSEQ multiplex PCR assay. The multiplex PCR relied on a mix of 60 forward primers for TCR Vbeta segments and 13 reverse primers for TCR Jbeta segments. The CDR3 region of rearranged TCR beta genes was amplified from genomic DNA by a multiplex PCR assay. On the Illumina HiSeq System, the amplified TCR beta libraries were sequenced as 87-base-pair reads. Turning to the authors' computational methods: A later analysis tallied about 77 million unique TCR beta chains across the 666 repertoires, and about 10 million of those chains were shared by two or more donors. Raw reads were error-corrected and collapsed into unique sequences by a nearest-neighbor algorithm in which closely related sequences were merged to remove PCR and sequencing errors. V, D and J gene segments were assigned by aligning CDR3 sequences to IMGT reference sequences. For a sequence to be retained, a match of at least six nucleotides was required to both a V gene segment and a J gene segment. Rearrangements were classified as productive when the CDR3 lacked stop codons and remained in frame with V and J, and all other rearrangements were classified as non-productive. Following IMGT convention, CDR3 was defined as the stretch from the second conserved V-encoded cysteine to the conserved J-encoded phenylalanine. Sequences without an unambiguous match to a single V gene segment were excluded from the earlier analysis of 587 of the donors. In an earlier analysis of several hundred of the donors, a V segment was called functional when productive rearrangements were above 56.7%, and segregating when the standard deviation between donors exceeded 5%. To diagnose cytomegalovirus status from the catalog of TCR beta chain sequences, a statistical classification framework was built. V and J gene assignment, in a later analysis, came from comparing TCR nucleotide sequences with IMGT/GENE-DB human TR gene sequences. In a later analysis, CDR3 sequences and most-parsimonious VDJ recombination scenarios were assigned using the TCRdist pipeline. In a later analysis, each TCR beta chain was defined by its CDR3 amino acid sequence together with its V-gene family, and reads without a unique V-gene family were excluded. To address suspected cross-contamination and a sequencing artifact, a later analysis removed 592 highly shared, low-generation-probability nucleotide sequences. For each public chain, a later analysis derived a clonal expansion index from normalized ranks of inferred template counts within each repertoire. Generation probabilities in a later analysis came from a VDJ recombination model fitted to out-of-frame rearrangements, and those results were checked against IGoR. In a later analysis, TCR-TCR, TCR-HLA and TCR-CMV co-occurrence was scored with hypergeometric tests, and a repertoire-size bias correction was applied to TCR pairs. In a later analysis, false discovery rates were estimated by permuting HLA or CMV assignments 20 times. A later analysis grouped co-occurring TCRs with DBSCAN, adding TCRdist sequence similarity when clustering within HLA-allele-positive subsets. Repertoires with fewer than 30,000 or more than 120,000 public chains, plus five repertoires with anomalous nucleotide sharing, were excluded from co-occurrence clustering. In its TCRdb copy, this immuneACCESS table keeps in-frame sequences only and misses some clones. Where compared with another copy, unresolved V genes explain less than half of these, and the others have no known cause. The D gene and trimming were derived from the DNA, and the V and J assignments and clone size from that table. The sample's clone listing holds under 250,000 clones. The biggest ten clones account for around 1.1% of the sample.

V has 5 bases trimmed and J has 7 bases trimmed; junction bases matching no gene number 5. From the germline V gene (reference sequence), CDR1 is MNHNY and CDR2 is SVGAGI. Counted from cysteine to phenylalanine, this CDR3 has 15 amino acids. Only the CDR3 part of the read is kept: 45 bases, read in frame from the first base. Sequencing was carried out using PBMCs. The rearrangement joined TRBV6-6 to TRBJ2-1; 13 bases in the junction line up with TRBD2. The sequence was collected from a girl aged 2-10 years in good health and CMV-seropositive. The CDR3 region has the sequence CASSRGTSGINEQFF. The DNA sequence follows: TGTGCCAGCAGTCGCGGGACTAGCGGGATAAATGAGCAGTTCTTC.